This T cell receptor beta chain was recorded in a study of cytomegalovirus exposure and HLA in healthy donors. V shed 3 bases, J shed 2 bases, and the junction held 9 bases outside the gene matches. The V gene's germline CDR1 is LGHNA and CDR2 YNFKEQ. The CDR3 spans 17 residues. Use of 60 Vbeta and 13 Jbeta primers characterized the PCR. TCRdb keeps only in-frame clones here, not all; method: immunoSEQ multiplex PCR. This sample has roughly 120,000 clones; roughly 77% occur once, and the top ten carry around 4.9%. This clone was seen a single time. The V call is TRBV4-2, the J call TRBJ2-3; 9 positions match TRBD2. The sequencing sample was made of PBMCs. The clonotype was recovered from a man aged 45-65 years in good health and CMV-seropositive. CDR3 coding DNA: TGTGCCAGCAGCCACCACTCTAGCGGGACAGACACAGATACGCAGTATTTT. Translated: CASSHHSSGTDTDTQYF.